The 13 T cell receptor beta chains reported below all come from one sample, sequenced in a study of cytomegalovirus exposure and HLA in healthy donors. The PCR made use of 60 Vbeta and 13 Jbeta primers. Sequencing was performed with immunoSEQ multiplex PCR; in TCRdb, only in-frame clones are kept and a portion is missing. The table lists 77,000 or so clones, 75% of them singletons, with 7.2% in the top ten. The sequenced material came from PBMCs. These receptors all come from a woman aged 40 to 50 in good health and CMV-seronegative.

The genes are TRBV2 and TRBJ2-2, with 8 bases lining up with TRBD1. This CDR3 region has 16 residues. J lost 0 bases, V lost 4 bases, and 4 bases had no gene match. CDR1 SNHLY and CDR2 FYNNEI come from the germline V gene. The CDR3 DNA follows: TGTGCCAGCAGTGCCCGACAGGGGACGAACACCGGGGAGCTGTTTTTT. This translates into CASSARQGTNTGELFF. Drawing the rest from reference TRBV2 and TRBJ2-2, the complete variable domain is EPEVTQTPSHQVTQMGQEVILRCVPISNHLYFYWYRQILGQKVEFLVSFYNNEISEKSEIFDDQFSVERPDGSNFTLKIRSTKLEDSAMYFCASSARQGTNTGELFFGEGSRLTVL.

V gene TRBV28 combines with J gene TRBJ1-5; D ambiguous. The germline V gene encodes CDR1 MDHEN and CDR2 SYDVKM. CDR3 length: 15 amino acids. The germline V and J ends were trimmed by 8 bases and 4 bases, with 18 bases remaining between them. DNA for the CDR3: TGTGCCAGCCTGCGCAATGGGCGACCAAATCAGCCCCAGCATTTT. This codes for CASLRNGRPNQPQHF.

This clone was seen only a few times. This CDR3 reads CASSETGRETQYF. CDR3 nucleotide sequence: TGTGCCAGCAGTGAAACGGGGAGGGAGACCCAGTACTTC. The J gene is TRBJ2-5, the V gene TRBV6-1; possible D gene TRBD2, 6 bases. The CDR3 length is 13 residues. Germline V gene data show CDR1 as MNHNS and CDR2 as SASEGT. Trimming shortened V by 2 bases and J by 5 bases, and 9 bases separated the two germline ends.

The genes are TRBV2 and TRBJ2-1; 9 bases map to TRBD1. The CDR3 covers 14 residues. Trimming took 10 bases from V and 2 from J; bases not matched to a gene: 6. Germline lookup yields CDR1 SNHLY and CDR2 FYNNEI. CDR3 bases: TGTGCCACCCCAGGGACAGGGCCCTACAATGAGCAGTTCTTC. Its translation is CATPGTGPYNEQFF.

This clone has just a few counts. The rearrangement joins TRBV19 to TRBJ1-1; D is perhaps TRBD1 (5 bases). Germline CDR1 and CDR2: LNHDA and SQIVND (reference sequence). The CDR3 length is 14 residues. Between the trimmed V and J ends, which lost 3 bases and 0 bases, there was a span of 8 bases. Written as DNA, the CDR3 is TGTGCCAGTAGTATTGGGGCGGTGAACACTGAAGCTTTCTTT. Translated, it gives CASSIGAVNTEAFF.

This rearrangement joins TRBV28 to TRBJ1-2, with D unclear. V was pared by 3 bases and J by 8 bases, with 7 bases between. This CDR3 has 11 amino acids. The germline gives CDR1 MDHEN, CDR2 SYDVKM. The CDR3 sequence: CASSFTTGYTF. As DNA, the CDR3 is TGTGCCAGCAGTTTCACAACGGGCTACACCTTC.

The V and J genes are TRBV27 and TRBJ2-3; D is possibly TRBD1 (6 bases). Germline V gives CDR1 MNHEY, CDR2 SMNVEV (reference sequence). With 9 bases removed from V and 0 bases from J, the gap between germline ends came to 16 bases. The CDR3 is made up of 15 amino acids. CDR3 amino acids: CASGQHLGSTDTQYF. CDR3 coding DNA: TGTGCCAGTGGACAGCACCTTGGTAGCACAGATACGCAGTATTTT.

The rearrangement joins TRBV28 to TRBJ2-3, with unresolved D. The germline V and J ends were trimmed by 6 bases and 0 bases, with 7 bases remaining between them. Germline lookup yields CDR1 MDHEN and CDR2 SYDVKM. CDR3 length equals 13 residues. Here the CDR3 DNA reads TGTGCCAGCAGCCCCCCTAGCACAGATACGCAGTATTTT. Protein product: CASSPPSTDTQYF.

This chain connects TRBV9 to TRBJ2-1, with 7 nucleotides matching TRBD1. Trimming removed 3 bases from V and 10 bases from J; junction bases left unmatched: 4. This CDR3 contains 12 residues. Germline CDR1 reads SGDLS; CDR2 reads YYNGEE. The CDR3 DNA reads as TGTGCCAGCAGCGCGACAGGGCGCGAGCAGTTCTTC. As protein: CASSATGREQFF.

This clone is a singleton in its sample. The CDR3 nucleotides read TGTGCCAGCAGTTTACAGGGAAGTGAAAAACTGTTTTTT. Its protein is CASSLQGSEKLFF. This rearrangement joins TRBV28 to TRBJ1-4; possible D gene TRBD1, 5 bases. Trimming stripped 2 bases from V and 7 bases from J, with 8 bases between. This CDR3 contains 13 residues. Germline V gives CDR1 MDHEN, CDR2 SYDVKM.

The chain combines TRBV19 with TRBJ2-5, with D perhaps matching TRBD2 (6 bases). The CDR3 is 13 amino acids. Trimming took 8 bases from V and 5 from J, leaving 15 bases between them. Germline CDR1 and CDR2: LNHDA and SQIVND (reference sequence). The CDR3 region has the DNA TGTGCCAGTGGGACTCTACGATCGGAGACCCAGTACTTC. It translates to CASGTLRSETQYF.

Only a few counts were recorded for this clone. This chain uses TRBV7-6 with TRBJ2-7; TRBD2 agrees at 8 bases. CDR1 and CDR2 (germline): SGHVS, FNYEAQ. The CDR3 loop spans 15 amino acids. V lost 5 bases to trimming and J lost 0 bases; unmatched junction nucleotides: 6. The CDR3 DNA is TGTGCCAGCAGCACCTTAGCGGGGCACTCCTACGAGCAGTACTTC. Encoded protein: CASSTLAGHSYEQYF.

The CDR3 is CASSRTGVSYEQYF. In nucleotides, the CDR3 is TGTGCCAGCAGTCGGACAGGTGTCTCCTACGAGCAGTACTTC. The genes are TRBV6-5 and TRBJ2-7, with 7 bases aligning to TRBD1. The CDR3 runs 14 residues. CDR1 is MNHEY, CDR2 SVGAGI, per germline. Losses at the gene ends were 5 bases for V and 0 bases for J; bases not matched to a gene: 4.